Listed here is a single TCR beta chain. TCRdb keeps only in-frame clones here, not all; method: immunoSEQ multiplex PCR. Of about 38,000 clones in the sample, around three quarters were seen once. This sample is part of a study of OX40 agonist ivuxolimab in advanced cancers. Study-level background: The patients received agonistic anti-OX40 (CD134) antibody ivuxolimab. Partial responses occurred in Three dose-escalation patients, one with hepatocellular carcinoma and two with cutaneous melanoma.

CDR1 is SGHRS, CDR2 YFSETQ, per germline. V gave up 0 bases and J gave up 5 bases; unmatched junction bases: 8. CDR3 length equals 16 residues. The sequence was obtained from an adult with an advanced solid tumor such as melanoma, head and neck, liver or kidney cancer. The source was CD4+ or CD8+ T cells sorted from blood, collected in a trial of the OX40 agonist ivuxolimab. The V and J genes are TRBV5-1 and TRBJ2-3; 8 nucleotides line up with TRBD1. CDR3 bases: TGCGCCAGCAGCTTGGCCTTCCAGGGGGCAAAAGATACGCAGTATTTT. Its translation: CASSLAFQGAKDTQYF.